This TCR beta chain is from a study of T cell responses to AZD1222 COVID-19 vaccine. The data were produced by immunoSEQ multiplex PCR, yet TCRdb's version contains in-frame clones alone and is incomplete. The repertoire holds roughly 200,000 clones, with about 92% as singletons. This clonotype was obtained from an adult who received the MenACWY meningococcal vaccine as a control. Sequences were derived from peripheral blood, sampled 28 days after the second dose of the MenACWY control vaccine.

The CDR3 DNA sequence: TGTGCCAGCAGCCCTATAGCGGGAGGAGGCTTTTACAATGAGCAGTTCTTC. Protein sequence: CASSPIAGGGFYNEQFF. V is TRBV7-9 and J is TRBJ2-1; 10 bases align to TRBD2. This CDR3 is 17 amino acids long. J lost 4 bases, V lost 5 bases, and 11 bases had no gene match. Per germline, CDR1 SEHNR and CDR2 FQNEAQ (reference sequence).